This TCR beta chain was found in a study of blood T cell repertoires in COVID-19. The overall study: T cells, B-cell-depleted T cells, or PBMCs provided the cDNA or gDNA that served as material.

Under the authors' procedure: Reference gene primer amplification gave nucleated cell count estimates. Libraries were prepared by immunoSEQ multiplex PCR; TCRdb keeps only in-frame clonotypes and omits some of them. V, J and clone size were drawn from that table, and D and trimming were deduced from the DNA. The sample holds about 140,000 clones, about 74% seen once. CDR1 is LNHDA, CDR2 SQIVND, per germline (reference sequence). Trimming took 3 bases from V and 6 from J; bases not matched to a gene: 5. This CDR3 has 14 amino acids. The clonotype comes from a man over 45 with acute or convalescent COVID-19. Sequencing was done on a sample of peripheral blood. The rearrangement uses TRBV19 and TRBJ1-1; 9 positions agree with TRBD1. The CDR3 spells CASSIGQGSSEAFF. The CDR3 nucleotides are TGTGCCAGTAGTATCGGACAGGGGAGCTCTGAAGCTTTCTTT.